Sequencing of this T cell receptor beta chain was carried out in a study of patients and donors after allogeneic stem cell transplantation. This clonotype has just a few counts. TCRdb analysed the RT-PCR reads with MiXCR anew, one entry per CDR3 protein. The data contain about a million distinct CDR3 sequences, over 15% of them seen just once; the ten biggest clones take up around 6%. Trimming removed 3 bases at V and 6 bases at J, with 20 bases between. The germline V gene encodes CDR1 LGHDT and CDR2 YNNKEL (reference sequence). The CDR3 sequence is 16 residues long. Sequenced: blood, either unsorted or a sorted T cell fraction (not recorded which). This clonotype was obtained from a human donor who was either an allogeneic HSCT recipient or a stem cell or donor lymphocyte infusion donor (not recorded which). It is not recorded whose cells these are; they may come from a transplant donor. This sequence joins TRBV3-1 and TRBJ1-1; no firm D call. The CDR3 region is CASSQGNSRLLAEAFF. CDR3 in DNA: TGTGCCAGCAGCCAGGGGAACTCCAGGCTTCTCGCTGAAGCTTTCTTT.